This entry lists 9 T cell receptor beta chains sequenced from one sample in a study of Graves' ophthalmopathy and Graves' hyperthyroidism. Amplifying from RNA transcripts, the study obtained TCR beta CDR3 regions. HTBI primers served in a first-round RT-PCR, which a second-round multiplex PCR followed. TCRdb re-derived calls from the multiplex PCR reads in MiXCR, one entry per CDR3 protein. Altogether about 740,000 distinct CDR3 sequences are present, roughly two fifths being singletons, with the ten largest covering approximately 43%. Sequencing was done on a sample of peripheral blood. The receptors shown here come from an adult man with Graves' ophthalmopathy.

There are a few counts of this clonotype. The chain joins TRBV7-2 to TRBJ2-3; TRBD2 agrees at 8 bases. V was clipped by 6 bases and J by 5 bases; unmatched bases: 13. The CDR3 covers 16 residues. Germline V gene sequence: CDR1 SGHTA, CDR2 FQGNSA. CDR3 sequence reads: CASRQLGNLAGDTQYF. The CDR3 DNA reads as TGTGCCAGCAGGCAGCTCGGGAACCTAGCGGGAGATACGCAGTATTTT.

Only one count was recorded for this clonotype. This rearrangement joins TRBV29-1 to TRBJ1-5; 8 bases are a match to TRBD1. The V gene's germline CDR1 is SQVTM and CDR2 ANQGSEA. Losses at the gene ends were 7 bases for V and 6 bases for J; bases not matched to a gene: 5. This CDR3 comprises 12 residues. CDR3 nucleotides: TGCAGCGCCGGACAGGGATGTCAGCCCCAGCATTTT. This gives the protein CSAGQGCQPQHF.

This clonotype has ten or more counts. V gene TRBV29-1 combines with J gene TRBJ2-7; perhaps TRBD1 as D (5 bases). Germline V gives CDR1 SQVTM, CDR2 ANQGSEA. Trimming took off 0 bases at V and 6 bases at J, with 15 bases between the two ends. The CDR3 is 14 amino acids. The CDR3 spells CSVEDWVARGEQYF. The CDR3 DNA follows: TGCAGCGTTGAAGATTGGGTGGCAAGGGGCGAGCAGTACTTC.

V and J are TRBV20-1 and TRBJ1-1; no clear D. V lost 4 bases, J lost 6 bases, and 18 bases lay in between. Germline lookup yields CDR1 DFQATT and CDR2 SNEGSKA (reference sequence). The CDR3 loop spans 14 amino acids. CDR3 protein: CSATTRRGIPEAFF. CDR3 DNA sequence: TGCAGTGCTACTACTAGGCGGGGTATCCCTGAAGCTTTCTTT.

This clonotype was seen repeatedly, ten times or more. This rearrangement joins TRBV15 to TRBJ1-3, with D perhaps TRBD1 (6 bases). The germline V gene has CDR1 LNHNV and CDR2 YYDKDF (reference sequence). CDR3 length: 17 residues. V was shortened by 0 bases and J by 2 bases, with 14 bases between the two germline ends. The CDR3: CATSRDRGRAAGNTIYF. CDR3 DNA: TGTGCCACCAGCAGAGATCGGGGGCGAGCAGCTGGAAACACCATATATTTT.

This sequence joins TRBV5-6 and TRBJ1-1; TRBD1 might be the D (6 bases). Trimming took off 0 bases at V and 1 base at J, with 13 bases between the two ends. Germline-derived CDR1 and CDR2 are SGHDT and YYEEEE. This CDR3 is 16 amino acids long. CDR3 sequence: CASSLEAGVTNTEAFF. In DNA form, the CDR3 reads TGTGCCAGCAGCTTGGAGGCAGGGGTGACGAACACTGAAGCTTTCTTT. The full variable domain, completed using reference TRBV5-6 and TRBJ1-1, is DAGVTQSPTHLIKTRGQQVTLRCSPKSGHDTVSWYQQALGQGPQFIFQYYEEEERQRGNFPDRFSGHQFPNYSSELNVNALLLGDSALYLCASSLEAGVTNTEAFFGQGTRLTVV.

This clonotype was seen many times. This chain uses TRBV15 with TRBJ1-2; D call uncertain. The CDR3 contains 18 residues. The germline V gene encodes CDR1 LNHNV and CDR2 YYDKDF (reference sequence). The germline V and J ends were trimmed by 3 bases and 4 bases, with 24 bases remaining between them. CDR3 amino acids: CATSSLPLVEPSGYGYTF. The CDR3 DNA sequence: TGTGCCACCAGCAGTCTTCCTCTAGTAGAACCGAGCGGCTATGGCTACACCTTC.

The CDR3 DNA reads as TGTGCCATCAAAGCGGCTTCGGGCGGGGTGAACACCGGGGAGCTGTTTTTT. Its translation is CAIKAASGGVNTGELFF. V gene TRBV10-3 combines with J gene TRBJ2-2; perhaps TRBD2 as D (6 bases). CDR1 is ENHRY, CDR2 SYGVKD, per germline. V lost 7 bases and J lost 1, with 19 bases in between. The CDR3 has 17 residues.

This chain connects TRBV2 to TRBJ1-2; TRBD1 agrees at 7 bases. V dropped 7 bases and J dropped 7; count of bases not matched to a gene: 15. Germline CDR1 and CDR2: SNHLY and FYNNEI. The CDR3 length is 15 residues. CDR3 in amino acids: CASNSVGEGAFGYTF. The CDR3 DNA reads TGTGCCAGCAACTCCGTCGGAGAGGGGGCCTTTGGCTACACCTTC. The full variable domain, its missing parts supplied by reference TRBV2 and TRBJ1-2, is EPEVTQTPSHQVTQMGQEVILRCVPISNHLYFYWYRQILGQKVEFLVSFYNNEISEKSEIFDDQFSVERPDGSNFTLKIRSTKLEDSAMYFCASNSVGEGAFGYTFGSGTRLTVV.